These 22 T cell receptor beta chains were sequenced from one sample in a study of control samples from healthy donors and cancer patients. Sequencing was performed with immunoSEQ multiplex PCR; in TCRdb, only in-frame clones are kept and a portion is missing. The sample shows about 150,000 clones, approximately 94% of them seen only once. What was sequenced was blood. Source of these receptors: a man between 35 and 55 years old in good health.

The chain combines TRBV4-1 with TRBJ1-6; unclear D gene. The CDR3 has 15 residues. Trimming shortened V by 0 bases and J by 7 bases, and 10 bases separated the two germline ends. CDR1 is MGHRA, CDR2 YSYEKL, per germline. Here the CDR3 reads CASSQDTPENSPLHF. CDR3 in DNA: TGCGCCAGCAGCCAAGACACACCGGAAAATTCACCCCTCCACTTT.

The CDR3 reads CATSSWQTNTEAFF. The CDR3 bases are TGTGCCACCAGCAGTTGGCAGACGAACACTGAAGCTTTCTTT. This chain uses TRBV15 with TRBJ1-1; no clear D gene. CDR3 length equals 14 residues. Per the germline V gene, CDR1 is LNHNV and CDR2 is YYDKDF (reference sequence). Trimming removed 3 bases at V and 1 base at J, with 9 bases between.

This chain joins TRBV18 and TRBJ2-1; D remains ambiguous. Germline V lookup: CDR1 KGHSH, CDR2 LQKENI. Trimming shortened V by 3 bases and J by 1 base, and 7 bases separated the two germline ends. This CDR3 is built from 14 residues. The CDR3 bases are TGTGCCAGCTCACCTAATTTATCCTACAATGAGCAGTTCTTC. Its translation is CASSPNLSYNEQFF.

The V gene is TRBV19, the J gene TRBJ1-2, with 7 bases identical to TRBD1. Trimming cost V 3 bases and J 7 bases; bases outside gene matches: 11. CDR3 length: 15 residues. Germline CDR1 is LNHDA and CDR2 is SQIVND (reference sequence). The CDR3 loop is CASSIYIGQETGYTF. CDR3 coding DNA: TGTGCCAGTAGTATCTACATCGGACAGGAAACTGGCTACACCTTC. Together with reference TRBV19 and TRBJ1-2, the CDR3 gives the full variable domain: DGGITQSPKYLFRKEGQNVTLSCEQNLNHDAMYWYRQDPGQGLRLIYYSQIVNDFQKGDIAEGYSVSREKKESFPLTVTSAQKNPTAFYLCASSIYIGQETGYTFGSGTRLTVV.

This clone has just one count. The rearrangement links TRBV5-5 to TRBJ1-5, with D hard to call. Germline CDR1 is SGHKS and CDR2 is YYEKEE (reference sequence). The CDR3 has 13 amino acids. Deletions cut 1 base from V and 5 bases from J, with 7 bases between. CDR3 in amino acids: CASSLTGDQPQHF. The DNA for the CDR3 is TGTGCCAGCAGCTTGACCGGGGATCAGCCCCAGCATTTT.

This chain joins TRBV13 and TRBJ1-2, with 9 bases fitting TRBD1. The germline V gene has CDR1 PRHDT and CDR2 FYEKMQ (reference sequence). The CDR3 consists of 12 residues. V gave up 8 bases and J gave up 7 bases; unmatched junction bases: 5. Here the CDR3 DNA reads TGTGCCAGCTCCGGACAGGGGCTTGGCTACACCTTC. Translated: CASSGQGLGYTF.

CDR3 protein: CASSLSTVNNEQFF. The CDR3 DNA reads as TGCGCCAGCAGCTTAAGTACAGTAAACAATGAGCAGTTCTTC. V and J are TRBV5-1 and TRBJ2-1, with D hard to call. Trimming pared 2 bases from V and 5 bases from J, leaving 11 bases between. Per germline, CDR1 SGHRS and CDR2 YFSETQ. This CDR3 is 14 amino acids long.

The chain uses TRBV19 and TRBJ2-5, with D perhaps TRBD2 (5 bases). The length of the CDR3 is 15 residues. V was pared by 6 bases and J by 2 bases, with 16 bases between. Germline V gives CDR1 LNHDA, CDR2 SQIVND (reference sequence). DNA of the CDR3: TGTGCCAGTAGGACCATGGCGGGCGGGCAAGAGACCCAGTACTTC. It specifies CASRTMAGGQETQYF.

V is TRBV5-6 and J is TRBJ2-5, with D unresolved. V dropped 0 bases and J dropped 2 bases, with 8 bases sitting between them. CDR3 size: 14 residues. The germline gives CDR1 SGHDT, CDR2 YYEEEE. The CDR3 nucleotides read TGTGCCAGCAGCTTGGGCTATAAGCAAGAGACCCAGTACTTC. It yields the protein CASSLGYKQETQYF. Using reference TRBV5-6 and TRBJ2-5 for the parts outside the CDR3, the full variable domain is DAGVTQSPTHLIKTRGQQVTLRCSPKSGHDTVSWYQQALGQGPQFIFQYYEEEERQRGNFPDRFSGHQFPNYSSELNVNALLLGDSALYLCASSLGYKQETQYFGPGTRLLVL.

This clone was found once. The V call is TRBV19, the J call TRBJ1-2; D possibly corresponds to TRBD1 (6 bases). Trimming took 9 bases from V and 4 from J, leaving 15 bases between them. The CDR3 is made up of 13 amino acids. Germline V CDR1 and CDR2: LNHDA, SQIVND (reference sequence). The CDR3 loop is CASRATGTYGYTF. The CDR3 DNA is TGTGCCAGCCGGGCGACAGGAACCTATGGCTACACCTTC. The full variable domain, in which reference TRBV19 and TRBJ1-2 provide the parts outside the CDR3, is DGGITQSPKYLFRKEGQNVTLSCEQNLNHDAMYWYRQDPGQGLRLIYYSQIVNDFQKGDIAEGYSVSREKKESFPLTVTSAQKNPTAFYLCASRATGTYGYTFGSGTRLTVV.

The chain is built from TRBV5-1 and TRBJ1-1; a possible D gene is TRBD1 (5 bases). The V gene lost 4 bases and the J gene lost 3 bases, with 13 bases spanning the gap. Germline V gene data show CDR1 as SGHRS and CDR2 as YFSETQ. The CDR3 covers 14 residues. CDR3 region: CASSPWEGHTEAFF. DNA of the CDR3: TGCGCCAGCAGCCCCTGGGAGGGGCACACTGAAGCTTTCTTT.

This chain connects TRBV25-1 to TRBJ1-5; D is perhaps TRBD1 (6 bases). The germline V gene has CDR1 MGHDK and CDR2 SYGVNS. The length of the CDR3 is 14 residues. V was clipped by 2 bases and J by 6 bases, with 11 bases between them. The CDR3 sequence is CASSEGGAIQPQHF. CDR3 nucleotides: TGTGCCAGCAGTGAAGGGGGGGCTATTCAGCCCCAGCATTTT.

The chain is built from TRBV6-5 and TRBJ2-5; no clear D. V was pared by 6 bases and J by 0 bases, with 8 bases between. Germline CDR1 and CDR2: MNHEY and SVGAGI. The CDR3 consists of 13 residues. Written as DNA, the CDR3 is TGTGCCAGCAGCCGCAGCTACCAAGAGACCCAGTACTTC. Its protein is CASSRSYQETQYF.

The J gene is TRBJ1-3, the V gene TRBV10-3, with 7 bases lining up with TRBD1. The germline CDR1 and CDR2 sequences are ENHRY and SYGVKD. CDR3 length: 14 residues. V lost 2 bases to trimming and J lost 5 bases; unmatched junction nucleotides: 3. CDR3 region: CAISERGGRNTIYF. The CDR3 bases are TGTGCCATCAGTGAGAGAGGGGGCAGAAACACCATATATTTT.

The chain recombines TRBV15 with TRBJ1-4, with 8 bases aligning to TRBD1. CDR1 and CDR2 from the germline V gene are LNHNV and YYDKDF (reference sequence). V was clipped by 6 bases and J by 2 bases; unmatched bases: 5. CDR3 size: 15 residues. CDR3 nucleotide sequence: TGTGCCACCAGGCTCTCAGGGGGCACTAATGAAAAACTGTTTTTT. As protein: CATRLSGGTNEKLFF.

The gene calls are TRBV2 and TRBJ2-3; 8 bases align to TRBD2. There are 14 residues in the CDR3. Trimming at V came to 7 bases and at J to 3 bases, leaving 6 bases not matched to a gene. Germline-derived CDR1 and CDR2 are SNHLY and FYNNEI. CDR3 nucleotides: TGTGCCAGCACGTGGGGCGGGGGGACAGATACGCAGTATTTT. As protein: CASTWGGGTDTQYF. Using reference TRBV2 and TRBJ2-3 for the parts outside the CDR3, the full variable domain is EPEVTQTPSHQVTQMGQEVILRCVPISNHLYFYWYRQILGQKVEFLVSFYNNEISEKSEIFDDQFSVERPDGSNFTLKIRSTKLEDSAMYFCASTWGGGTDTQYFGPGTRLTVL.

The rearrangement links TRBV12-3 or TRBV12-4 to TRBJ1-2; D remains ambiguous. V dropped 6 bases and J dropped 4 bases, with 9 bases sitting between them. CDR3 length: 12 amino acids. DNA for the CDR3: TGTGCCAGCAGCCCGACACTCTATGGCTACACCTTC. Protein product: CASSPTLYGYTF.

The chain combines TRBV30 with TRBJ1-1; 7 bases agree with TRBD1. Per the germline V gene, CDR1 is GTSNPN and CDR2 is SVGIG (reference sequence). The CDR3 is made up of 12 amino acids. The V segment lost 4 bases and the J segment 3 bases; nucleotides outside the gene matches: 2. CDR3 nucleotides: TGTGCCTGGAAGGGACAGTACACTGAAGCTTTCTTT. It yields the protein CAWKGQYTEAFF.

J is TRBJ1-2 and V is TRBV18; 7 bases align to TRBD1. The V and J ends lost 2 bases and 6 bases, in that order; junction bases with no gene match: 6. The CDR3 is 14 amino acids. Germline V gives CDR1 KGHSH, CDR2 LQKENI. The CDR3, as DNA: TGTGCCAGCTCACCAAACAGGGGAGGAGATGGCTACACCTTC. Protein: CASSPNRGGDGYTF.

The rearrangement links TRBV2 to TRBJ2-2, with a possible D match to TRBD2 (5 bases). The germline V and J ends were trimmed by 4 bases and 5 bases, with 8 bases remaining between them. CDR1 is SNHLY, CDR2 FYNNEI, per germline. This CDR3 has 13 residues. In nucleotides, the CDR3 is TGTGCCAGCAGTGGGCCGGGGACCGGGGAGCTGTTTTTT. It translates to CASSGPGTGELFF.

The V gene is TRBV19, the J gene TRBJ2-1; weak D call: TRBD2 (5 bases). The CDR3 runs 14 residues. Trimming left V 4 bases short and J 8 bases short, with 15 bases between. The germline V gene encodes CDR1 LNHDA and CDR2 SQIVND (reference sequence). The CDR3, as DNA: TGTGCCAGTAGTACACAGCACGAGAGGGATGAGCAGTTCTTC. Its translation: CASSTQHERDEQFF.

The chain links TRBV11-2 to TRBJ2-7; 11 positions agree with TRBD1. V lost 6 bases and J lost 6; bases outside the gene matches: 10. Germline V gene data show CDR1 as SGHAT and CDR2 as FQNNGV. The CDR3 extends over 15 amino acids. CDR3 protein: CASRKMGQGVSEQYF. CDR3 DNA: TGTGCCAGCAGGAAAATGGGACAGGGGGTCTCCGAGCAGTACTTC.